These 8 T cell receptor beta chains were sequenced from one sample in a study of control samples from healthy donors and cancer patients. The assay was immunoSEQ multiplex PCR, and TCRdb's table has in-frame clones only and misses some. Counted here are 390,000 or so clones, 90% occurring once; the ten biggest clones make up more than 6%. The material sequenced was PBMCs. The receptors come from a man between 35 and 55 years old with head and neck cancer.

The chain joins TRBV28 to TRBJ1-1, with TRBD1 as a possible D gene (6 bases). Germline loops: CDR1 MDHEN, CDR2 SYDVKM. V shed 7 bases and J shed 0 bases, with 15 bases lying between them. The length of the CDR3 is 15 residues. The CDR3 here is CASIFSPGVNTEAFF. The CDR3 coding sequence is TGTGCCAGCATCTTCTCTCCAGGGGTGAACACTGAAGCTTTCTTT.

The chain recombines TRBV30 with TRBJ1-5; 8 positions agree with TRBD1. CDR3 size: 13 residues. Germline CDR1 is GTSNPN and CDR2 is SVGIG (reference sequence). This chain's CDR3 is CATTGESNQPQHF. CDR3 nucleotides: TGTGCTACGACAGGGGAGAGCAATCAGCCCCAGCATTTT.

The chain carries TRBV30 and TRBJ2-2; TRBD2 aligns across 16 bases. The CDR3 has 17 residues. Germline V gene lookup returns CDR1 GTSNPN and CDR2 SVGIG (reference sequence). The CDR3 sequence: CARQVGTSGRAPGELFF. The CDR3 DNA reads TGTGCTCGCCAGGTGGGGACTAGCGGGAGGGCCCCCGGGGAGCTGTTTTTT.

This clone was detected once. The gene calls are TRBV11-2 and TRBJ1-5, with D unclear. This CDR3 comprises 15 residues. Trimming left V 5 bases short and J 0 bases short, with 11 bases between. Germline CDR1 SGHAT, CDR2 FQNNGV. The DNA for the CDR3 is TGTGCCAGCAGCCTCAACACAAATAGCAATCAGCCCCAGCATTTT. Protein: CASSLNTNSNQPQHF.

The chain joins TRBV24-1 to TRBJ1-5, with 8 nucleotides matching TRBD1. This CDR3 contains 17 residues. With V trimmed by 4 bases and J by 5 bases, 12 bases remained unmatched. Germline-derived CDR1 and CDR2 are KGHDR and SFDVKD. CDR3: CATSDPRRGPGDQPQHF. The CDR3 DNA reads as TGTGCCACCAGTGACCCACGCAGGGGGCCTGGAGATCAGCCCCAGCATTTT.

CDR3 nucleotide sequence: TGTGCCAGCAGTGCCAGGGACAGGAACACTGAAGCTTTCTTT. Its translation: CASSARDRNTEAFF. This chain connects TRBV27 to TRBJ1-1, with TRBD1 matching over 7 bases. The CDR3 runs to 14 residues. Germline V gene data show CDR1 as MNHEY and CDR2 as SMNVEV (reference sequence). V dropped 5 bases and J dropped 1; count of bases not matched to a gene: 4.

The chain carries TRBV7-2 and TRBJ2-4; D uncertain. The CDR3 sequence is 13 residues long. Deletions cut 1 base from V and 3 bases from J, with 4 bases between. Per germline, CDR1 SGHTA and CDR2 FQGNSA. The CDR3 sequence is CASSLVGKNIQYF. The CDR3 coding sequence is TGTGCCAGCAGCTTAGTTGGCAAAAACATTCAGTACTTC.

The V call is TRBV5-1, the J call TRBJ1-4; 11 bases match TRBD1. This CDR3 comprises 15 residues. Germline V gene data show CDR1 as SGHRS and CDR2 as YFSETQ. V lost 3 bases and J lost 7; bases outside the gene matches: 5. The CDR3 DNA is TGCGCCAGCAGCTGGACAGGGGGCCGTGGTGAAAAACTGTTTTTT. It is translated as CASSWTGGRGEKLFF.